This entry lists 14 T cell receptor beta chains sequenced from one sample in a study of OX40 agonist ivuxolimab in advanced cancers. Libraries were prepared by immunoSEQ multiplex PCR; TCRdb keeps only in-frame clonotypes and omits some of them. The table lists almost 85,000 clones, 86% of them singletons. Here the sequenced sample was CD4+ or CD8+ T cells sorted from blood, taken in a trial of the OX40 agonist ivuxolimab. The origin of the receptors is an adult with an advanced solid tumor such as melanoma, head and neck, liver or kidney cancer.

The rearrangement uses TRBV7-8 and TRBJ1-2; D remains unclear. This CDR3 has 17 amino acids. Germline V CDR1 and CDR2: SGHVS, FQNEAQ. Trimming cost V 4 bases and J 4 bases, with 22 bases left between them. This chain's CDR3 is CASSSGPFSKGLYGYTF. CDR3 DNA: TGTGCCAGCAGCTCAGGTCCGTTTTCCAAAGGGCTCTATGGCTACACCTTC.

The CDR3 nucleotides read TGCGCCAGCAGTCTAAGCCAAGAACCTGGCTACGAGCAGTACTTC. Translation gives CASSLSQEPGYEQYF. The chain employs TRBV23-1 and TRBJ2-7; D gene uncertain. TRBV23-1 is known as an ORF, though its function is uncertain. The CDR3 totals 15 residues. Trimming left V 4 bases short and J 3 bases short, with 16 bases between.

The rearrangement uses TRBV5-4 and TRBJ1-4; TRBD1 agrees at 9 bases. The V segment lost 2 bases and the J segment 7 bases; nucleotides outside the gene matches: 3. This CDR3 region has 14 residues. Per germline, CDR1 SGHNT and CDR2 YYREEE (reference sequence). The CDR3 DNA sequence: TGTGCCAGCAGCTTACAGGGGGCAGGTGAAAAACTGTTTTTT. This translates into CASSLQGAGEKLFF.

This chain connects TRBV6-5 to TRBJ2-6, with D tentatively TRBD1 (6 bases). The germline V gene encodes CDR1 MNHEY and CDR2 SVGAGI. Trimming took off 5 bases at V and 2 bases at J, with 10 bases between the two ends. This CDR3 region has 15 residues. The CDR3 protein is CASSTQGTGANVLTF. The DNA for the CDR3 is TGTGCCAGCAGTACACAGGGAACTGGGGCCAACGTCCTGACTTTC.

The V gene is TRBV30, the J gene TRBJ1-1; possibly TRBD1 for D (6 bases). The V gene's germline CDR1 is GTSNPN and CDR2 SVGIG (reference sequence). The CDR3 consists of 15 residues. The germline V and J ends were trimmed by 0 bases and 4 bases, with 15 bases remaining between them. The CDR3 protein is CAWSVFHRVATEAFF. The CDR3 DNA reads TGTGCCTGGAGTGTATTTCACAGGGTGGCCACTGAAGCTTTCTTT. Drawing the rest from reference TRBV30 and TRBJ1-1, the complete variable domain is SQTIHQWPATLVQPVGSPLSLECTVEGTSNPNLYWYRQAAGRGLQLLFYSVGIGQISSEVPQNLSASRPQDRQFILSSKKLLLSDSGFYLCAWSVFHRVATEAFFGQGTRLTVV.

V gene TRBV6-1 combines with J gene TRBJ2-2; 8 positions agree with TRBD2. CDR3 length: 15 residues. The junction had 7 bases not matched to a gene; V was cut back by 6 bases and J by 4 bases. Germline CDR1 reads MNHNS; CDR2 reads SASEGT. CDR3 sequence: CASSLTGGLTGELFF. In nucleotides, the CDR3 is TGTGCCAGCAGCCTGACGGGGGGGCTCACCGGGGAGCTGTTTTTT.

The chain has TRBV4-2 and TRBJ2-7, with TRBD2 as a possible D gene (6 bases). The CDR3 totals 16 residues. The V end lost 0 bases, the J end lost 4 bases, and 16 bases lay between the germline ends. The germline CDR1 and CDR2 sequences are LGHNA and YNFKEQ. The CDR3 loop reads CASSQEPVGGPYEQYF. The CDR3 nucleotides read TGTGCCAGCAGCCAAGAACCAGTCGGAGGGCCATACGAGCAGTACTTC.

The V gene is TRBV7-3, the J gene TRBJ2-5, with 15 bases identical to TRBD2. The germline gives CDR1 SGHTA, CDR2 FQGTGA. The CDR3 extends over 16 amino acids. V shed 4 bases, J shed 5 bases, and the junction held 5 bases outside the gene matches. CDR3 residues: CASSSGGLAGGETQYF. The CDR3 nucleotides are TGTGCCAGCAGCTCGGGTGGACTAGCGGGAGGGGAGACCCAGTACTTC.

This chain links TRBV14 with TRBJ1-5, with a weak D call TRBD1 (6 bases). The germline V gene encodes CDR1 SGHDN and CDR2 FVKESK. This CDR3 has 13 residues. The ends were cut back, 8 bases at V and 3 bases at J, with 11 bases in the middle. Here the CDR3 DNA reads TGTGCCAGCCCGGACAGTTACAATCAGCCCCAGCATTTT. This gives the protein CASPDSYNQPQHF. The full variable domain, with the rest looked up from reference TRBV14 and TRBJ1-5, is EAGVTQFPSHSVIEKGQTVTLRCDPISGHDNLYWYRRVMGKEIKFLLHFVKESKQDESGMPNNRFLAERTGGTYSTLKVQPAELEDSGVYFCASPDSYNQPQHFGDGTRLSIL.

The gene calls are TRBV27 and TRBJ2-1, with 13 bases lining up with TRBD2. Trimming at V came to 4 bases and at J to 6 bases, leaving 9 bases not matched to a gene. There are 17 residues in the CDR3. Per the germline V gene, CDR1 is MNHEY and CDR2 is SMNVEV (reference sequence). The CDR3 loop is CASSSRTSGSGGNEQFF. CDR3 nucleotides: TGTGCCAGCAGTTCCCGGACTAGCGGGAGTGGGGGCAATGAGCAGTTCTTC.

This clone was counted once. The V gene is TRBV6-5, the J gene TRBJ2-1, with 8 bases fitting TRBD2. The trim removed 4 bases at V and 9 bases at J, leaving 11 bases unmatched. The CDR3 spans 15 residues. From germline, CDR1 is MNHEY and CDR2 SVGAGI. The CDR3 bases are TGTGCCAGCAGTTCCGGCGGGGGGATAGCAAGTGAGCAGTTCTTC. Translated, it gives CASSSGGGIASEQFF.

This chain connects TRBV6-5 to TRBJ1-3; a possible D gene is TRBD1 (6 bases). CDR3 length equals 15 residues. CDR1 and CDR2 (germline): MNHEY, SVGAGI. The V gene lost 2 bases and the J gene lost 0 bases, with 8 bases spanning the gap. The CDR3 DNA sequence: TGTGCCAGCAGTTACGGGGGCGGCTCTGGAAACACCATATATTTT. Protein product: CASSYGGGSGNTIYF.

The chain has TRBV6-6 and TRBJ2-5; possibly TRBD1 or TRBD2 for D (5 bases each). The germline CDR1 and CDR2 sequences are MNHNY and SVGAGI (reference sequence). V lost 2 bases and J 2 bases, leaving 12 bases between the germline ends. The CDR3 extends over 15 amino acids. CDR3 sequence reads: CASSYGAGLQETQYF. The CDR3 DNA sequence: TGTGCCAGCAGTTACGGGGCGGGTCTTCAAGAGACCCAGTACTTC.

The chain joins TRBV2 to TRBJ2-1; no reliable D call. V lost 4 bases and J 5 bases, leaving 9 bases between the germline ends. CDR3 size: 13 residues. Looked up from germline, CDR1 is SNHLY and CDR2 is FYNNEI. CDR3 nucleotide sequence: TGTGCCAGCAGTGCTGGAACTGACAATGAGCAGTTCTTC. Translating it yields CASSAGTDNEQFF. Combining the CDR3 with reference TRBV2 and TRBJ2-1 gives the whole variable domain EPEVTQTPSHQVTQMGQEVILRCVPISNHLYFYWYRQILGQKVEFLVSFYNNEISEKSEIFDDQFSVERPDGSNFTLKIRSTKLEDSAMYFCASSAGTDNEQFFGPGTRLTVL.